Shown below are 6 T cell receptor beta chains from a single sample sequenced in a study of T cell responses to AZD1222 COVID-19 vaccine (dated by TCRdb to 2020 to 2023). The library came from the immunoSEQ multiplex PCR assay. TCRdb's version of the immuneACCESS table is confined to in-frame rearrangements and falls short of the full clone set. An unresolved V gene accounts for under half of the shortfall where checked; the remainder is of unknown origin. Across this sample there are some 150,000 clones, with 90% seen only once. 1.5% to 2% of the sample lies in the top ten. According to the study, the label for this sample's time point signals: baseline before first vaccination. This material consisted of peripheral blood, taken on day 0 of AZD1222 vaccination. The receptors were sampled from an adult in good health.

V usage is TRBV7-9 and J usage is TRBJ1-2, with TRBD1 as a possible D gene (5 bases). Trimming stripped 3 bases from V and 4 bases from J, with 15 bases between. CDR1 and CDR2 from the germline V gene are SEHNR and FQNEAQ (reference sequence). This CDR3 spans 15 amino acids. The CDR3 loop is CASSFTGQGLYGYTF. The CDR3 nucleotides read TGTGCCAGCAGCTTCACGGGTCAGGGACTCTATGGCTACACCTTC. The full variable domain, with the rest looked up from reference TRBV7-9 and TRBJ1-2, is DTGVSQNPRHKITKRGQNVTFRCDPISEHNRLYWYRQTLGQGPEFLTYFQNEAQLEKSRLLSDRFSAERPKGSFSTLEIQRTEQGDSAMYLCASSFTGQGLYGYTFGSGTRLTVV.

This clone was seen many times. The chain has TRBV7-8 and TRBJ2-1, with 9 bases that match TRBD2. The V gene end was trimmed by 3 bases and the J gene end by 7 bases; junction bases not matched to a gene: 10. Per the germline V gene, CDR1 is SGHVS and CDR2 is FQNEAQ. The CDR3 is made up of 16 amino acids. The CDR3 loop reads CASSLAGGAQGNEQFF. The CDR3 DNA follows: TGTGCCAGCAGCTTGGCGGGGGGGGCGCAAGGGAATGAGCAGTTCTTC. Drawing the rest from reference TRBV7-8 and TRBJ2-1, the complete variable domain is GAGVSQSPRYKVAKRGQDVALRCDPISGHVSLFWYQQALGQGPEFLTYFQNEAQLDKSGLPSDRFFAERPEGSVSTLKIQRTQQEDSAVYLCASSLAGGAQGNEQFFGPGTRLTVL.

V usage is TRBV12-3 or TRBV12-4 and J usage is TRBJ2-1, with D uncertain. The CDR3 spans 11 residues. Trimming cost V 2 bases and J 12 bases, with 8 bases left between them. The CDR3 region has the DNA TGTGCCAGCAGTTTAAAGGCAGGGCAGTTCTTC. Its protein product is CASSLKAGQFF.

In DNA, the CDR3 is TGTGCCAGCAGGCAAGACAGGGTCCGGAGCAATCAGCCCCAGCATTTT. Protein product: CASRQDRVRSNQPQHF. The chain couples TRBV2 to TRBJ1-5; 7 bases are shared with TRBD1. V shed 6 bases, J shed 1 base, and the junction held 9 bases outside the gene matches. The germline gives CDR1 SNHLY, CDR2 FYNNEI. This CDR3 contains 16 residues.

Of note for this clone: The junction departs from the called germline gene at one end, perhaps through a read error. This sequence joins TRBV7-9 and TRBJ1-4; 7 bases agree with TRBD1. Germline assignment: CDR1 SEHNR and CDR2 FQNEAQ (reference sequence). This CDR3 spans 15 amino acids. The CDR3 sequence: CAGSPNRGGNEKLFF. CDR3 sequence (DNA): TGTGCCGGCAGCCCTAACAGGGGAGGTAATGAAAAACTGTTTTTT.

V is TRBV28 and J is TRBJ1-2; TRBD1 matches 7 bases. The germline gives CDR1 MDHEN, CDR2 SYDVKM. After removal of 7 bases from V and 6 bases from J, the junction contained 11 bases not matched to a gene. The CDR3 totals 14 residues. The CDR3 DNA is TGTGCCAGCATCCGACAGGGAAGGTTCCATGGCTACACCTTC. Its protein is CASIRQGRFHGYTF.